The clone carrying this T cell receptor beta chain was counted many times. The germline CDR1 and CDR2 sequences are MNHEY and SVGEGT. With 8 bases removed from V and 6 bases from J, the gap between germline ends came to 17 bases. This CDR3 contains 14 residues. This sample was included in a study of molecular identifiers for immune sequencing clone quantification. Study context: Four of five splits of RNA from roughly 20,000 or 100,000 naive CD8 cells were sequenced in replicates.

The sorting of naive CD8 T cells used the CD8+CD4-CCR7+CD45RA+ phenotype. Generation of bulk TCR libraries relied on previously described methods and listed TCR primers. TCRdb reanalysed the PCR reads using MiXCR and keeps one entry per CDR3 protein. The top ten clones hold 0.7% to 0.95% of a sample with 70,000 to 95,000 distinct CDR3 sequences, roughly 20% of them seen once. The origin of this receptor is a human donor in good health. Some libraries in this study had Jurkat cell RNA spiked in. Source material: naive CD8+ T cells from blood, with Jurkat cell RNA spiked in. Subset specified: FACS-sorted CD8+CD4-CCR7+CD45RA+ naive T cells. This chain connects TRBV6-2 or TRBV6-3 to TRBJ1-5; D uncertain. CDR3 in DNA: TGTGCCAGCGCCCCCCATCCCCTTCCTCAGCCCCAGCATTTT. It codes for CASAPHPLPQPQHF.